The T cell receptor beta chain described here comes from a study of cytomegalovirus exposure and HLA in healthy donors. The PCR used 60 Vbeta and 13 Jbeta primers. Repertoires were generated with immunoSEQ multiplex PCR, while TCRdb's copy carries only in-frame clones and drops some. This table holds 120,000 to 150,000 clones, about three fifths found once. Trimming pared 7 bases from V and 2 bases from J, leaving 17 bases between. CDR1 and CDR2 from the germline V gene are SEHNR and FQNEAQ (reference sequence). The CDR3 sequence is 15 residues long. This rearrangement joins TRBV7-9 to TRBJ1-2, with D possibly matching TRBD1 (6 bases). Source material: PBMCs. The source is a male donor in good health and CMV-seronegative. The CDR3 here is CASNTLGQRNYGYTF. The CDR3 DNA follows: TGTGCCAGCAACACCCTGGGACAACGGAACTATGGCTACACCTTC. The whole variable domain, filled in from reference TRBV7-9 and TRBJ1-2, reads DTGVSQNPRHKITKRGQNVTFRCDPISEHNRLYWYRQTLGQGPEFLTYFQNEAQLEKSRLLSDRFSAERPKGSFSTLEIQRTEQGDSAMYLCASNTLGQRNYGYTFGSGTRLTVV.